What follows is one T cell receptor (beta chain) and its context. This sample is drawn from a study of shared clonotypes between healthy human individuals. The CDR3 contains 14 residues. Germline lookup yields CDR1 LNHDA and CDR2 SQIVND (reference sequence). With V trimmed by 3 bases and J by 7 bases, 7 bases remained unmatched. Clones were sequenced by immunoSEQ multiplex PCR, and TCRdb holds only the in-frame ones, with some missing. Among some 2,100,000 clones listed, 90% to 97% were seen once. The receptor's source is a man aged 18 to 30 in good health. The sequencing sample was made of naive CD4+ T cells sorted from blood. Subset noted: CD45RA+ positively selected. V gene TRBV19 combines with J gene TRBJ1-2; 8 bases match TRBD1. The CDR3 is CASSINRQGFGYTF. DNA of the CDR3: TGTGCCAGTAGTATTAATAGACAGGGGTTTGGCTACACCTTC.